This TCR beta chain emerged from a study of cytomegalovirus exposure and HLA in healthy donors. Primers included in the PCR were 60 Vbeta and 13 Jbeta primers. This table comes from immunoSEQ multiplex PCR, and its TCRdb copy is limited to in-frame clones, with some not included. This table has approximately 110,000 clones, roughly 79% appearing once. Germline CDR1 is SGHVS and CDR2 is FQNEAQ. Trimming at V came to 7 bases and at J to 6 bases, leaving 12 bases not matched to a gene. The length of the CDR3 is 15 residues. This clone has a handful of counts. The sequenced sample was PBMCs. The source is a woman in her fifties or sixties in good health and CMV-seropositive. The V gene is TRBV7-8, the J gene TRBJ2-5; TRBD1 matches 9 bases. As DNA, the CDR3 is TGTGCCAGCAAGGGCCCACCGGGACAGGGAAAGACCCAGTACTTC. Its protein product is CASKGPPGQGKTQYF.